These 17 T cell receptor beta chains were all obtained from the same sample, sequenced in a study of read filtering for tumor transcriptome and immune sequencing. This library used approximately 390 ng RNA and molecular barcoded adaptors spanning alpha/delta and beta/gamma chains. In TCRdb, the reads were re-called with MiXCR into one record per CDR3 protein. Of fewer than 25,000 distinct CDR3 sequences in the sample, around 20% are singletons; the top ten hold roughly 17%. The sequencing sample was made of a population of CD138-negative cells sorted from bone marrow. These receptors came from a donor over 35 with multiple myeloma.

This clonotype has a count of ten or more. J is TRBJ2-7 and V is TRBV4-1; TRBD1 matches at 7 bases. Trimming at V came to 3 bases and at J to 7 bases, leaving 12 bases not matched to a gene. Per the germline V gene, CDR1 is MGHRA and CDR2 is YSYEKL. The CDR3 extends over 15 amino acids. The CDR3 sequence: CASSQVDRAGWEQYF. Written as DNA, the CDR3 is TGCGCCAGCAGCCAGGTAGACAGGGCCGGCTGGGAGCAGTACTTC.

This clonotype was recorded at least ten times. The V gene is TRBV29-1, the J gene TRBJ2-7; D gene unclear. This CDR3 has 14 residues. Germline CDR1 SQVTM, CDR2 ANQGSEA. V gave up 5 bases and J gave up 0 bases, with 14 bases separating them. The CDR3 sequence is CSVSDPDRSYEQYF. CDR3 in DNA: TGCAGCGTTTCCGACCCAGACCGCTCCTACGAGCAGTACTTC.

Comment on this clonotype: One end of the junction is discordant with germline, which a read error may explain. This rearrangement joins TRBV28 to TRBJ2-1; D is possibly TRBD1 or TRBD2 (6 bases each). The CDR3 has 15 amino acids. In germline, CDR1 is MDHEN, CDR2 SYDVKM. The CDR3 DNA follows: TGTGCCAACAGTTTGGACAGCGGGTACTACAATGAGCAGTTCTTC. The encoded protein is CANSLDSGYYNEQFF.

About this clonotype itself: Compared with germline, one end of the junction differs, possibly owing to a read error. This chain connects TRBV2 to TRBJ2-1, with D unresolved. CDR3 length: 15 amino acids. The germline V gene encodes CDR1 SNHLY and CDR2 FYNNEI. The CDR3 is CATPAYRSSYDEQFF. DNA for the CDR3: TGTGCCACCCCGGCCTATAGAAGCTCCTACGATGAGCAGTTCTTC.

In this sample, this clonotype turned up a few times. Just one base apart from a much larger clone, this may be a read error. The V call is TRBV19, the J call TRBJ2-6; no firm D call. There are 15 residues in the CDR3. Germline loops: CDR1 LNHDA, CDR2 SQIVND (reference sequence). CDR3 loop: CACSFQPSGANVLTF. The CDR3 DNA sequence: TGTGCCTGTAGCTTTCAGCCATCTGGGGCCAACGTCCTGACTTTC.

This clonotype was observed many times. This chain connects TRBV2 to TRBJ2-7, with a possible D match to TRBD1 (5 bases). Germline loops: CDR1 SNHLY, CDR2 FYNNEI. This CDR3 has 14 amino acids. V lost 5 bases and J lost 6, with 17 bases in between. Here the CDR3 DNA reads TGTGCCAGCAGTCGAATTCAGGGAACCTCCGAGCAGTACTTC. The encoded protein is CASSRIQGTSEQYF.

The table lists this clonotype with many counts. The CDR3 DNA reads TGTGCCAGTAGTATAGTAGGGGCAGGGGATCAGCCCCAGCATTTT. Amino acid sequence: CASSIVGAGDQPQHF. The genes are TRBV19 and TRBJ1-5, with a tentative D call TRBD1 (6 bases). The CDR3 sequence is 15 residues long. V lost 1 base and J lost 5, with 12 bases in between. CDR1 is LNHDA and CDR2 is SQIVND in the germline V gene (reference sequence). The full variable domain, in which reference TRBV19 and TRBJ1-5 provide the parts outside the CDR3, is DGGITQSPKYLFRKEGQNVTLSCEQNLNHDAMYWYRQDPGQGLRLIYYSQIVNDFQKGDIAEGYSVSREKKESFPLTVTSAQKNPTAFYLCASSIVGAGDQPQHFGDGTRLSIL.

This clonotype came up many times. The chain employs TRBV5-1 and TRBJ2-5, with unresolved D. Germline V gene sequence: CDR1 SGHRS, CDR2 YFSETQ. The V and J ends lost 3 bases and 2 bases respectively, with 5 bases between them. CDR3 length: 12 residues. The CDR3 loop reads CASSSRQETQYF. Written as DNA, the CDR3 is TGCGCCAGCAGCTCCCGACAAGAGACCCAGTACTTC.

Comments on this clonotype: One base separates it from a far larger clone, so it is likely a read error. This chain links TRBV9 with TRBJ2-1, with a weak D call TRBD2 (5 bases). The germline gives CDR1 SGDLS, CDR2 YYNGEE. V shed 4 bases and J shed 6 bases, with 17 bases lying between them. The CDR3 is 15 residues long. Written as DNA, the CDR3 is TGTGCCAGCAGCCCACAAAGCGAGAGGGCCAATGAGCAGTTCTTC. Amino acid sequence: CASSPQSERANEQFF.

This clonotype was detected ten times or more. The rearrangement uses TRBV5-4 and TRBJ2-5; D ambiguous. Per germline, CDR1 SGHNT and CDR2 YYREEE (reference sequence). V lost 8 bases, J lost 5 bases, and 13 bases lay in between. The CDR3 is 12 amino acids. The DNA of the CDR3 is TGTGCCAGGCCCGTATGGGCGGAGACCCAGTACTTC. Translating it yields CARPVWAETQYF.

There are many counts of this clonotype. The CDR3 protein is CASRPRLAEQETQYF. As DNA, the CDR3 is TGTGCCAGCAGACCCAGACTAGCGGAACAAGAGACCCAGTACTTC. This rearrangement joins TRBV12-3 or TRBV12-4 to TRBJ2-5, with 9 bases matching TRBD2. V lost 6 bases and J lost 2; bases outside the gene matches: 7. There are 15 residues in the CDR3.

This clonotype was seen at least ten times. The V call is TRBV21-1, the J call TRBJ2-4; the table's TRBD1 call for D was not verified on the DNA. TRBV21-1 is reported as a pseudogene. CDR3 length: 17 residues. CDR3 nucleotide sequence: TGTGCCAGCAGCAAAGTTCGGACAGGGGAGGCCAAAAACATTCAGTACTTC. It yields the protein CASSKVRTGEAKNIQYF.

This clonotype has at least ten counts. This sequence joins TRBV20-1 and TRBJ2-3; 7 bases agree with TRBD2. J was trimmed by 4 bases and V by 6 bases; bases with no gene match: 10. The CDR3 sequence is 14 residues long. Germline V gives CDR1 DFQATT, CDR2 SNEGSKA (reference sequence). The CDR3 sequence is CSAPPGGLADTQYF. DNA of the CDR3: TGCAGTGCCCCACCCGGGGGGTTGGCAGATACGCAGTATTTT.

This clonotype was observed at least ten times. This chain uses TRBV18 with TRBJ2-7, with 7 positions matching TRBD2. The ends lost 5 bases at V and 5 bases at J; junction bases unmatched: 9. Germline V CDR1 and CDR2: KGHSH, LQKENI. The CDR3 extends over 14 amino acids. CDR3 sequence: CASSSVAGEHEQYF. The CDR3 DNA follows: TGTGCCAGCTCATCTGTAGCGGGCGAACACGAGCAGTACTTC.

At least ten counts were recorded for this clonotype. This chain joins TRBV9 and TRBJ2-1; the D gene could be TRBD1 or TRBD2 (5 bases each). V lost 4 bases and J 7 bases, leaving 30 bases between the germline ends. Germline-derived CDR1 and CDR2 are SGDLS and YYNGEE. CDR3 length: 19 residues. The CDR3 nucleotides are TGTGCCAGCAGCATAACCGGGACCCCTATAGCCCGTGGGGGAAATGAGCAGTTCTTC. This translates into CASSITGTPIARGGNEQFF.

In regard to this clonotype: This could be a read error, since a much larger clone is one nucleotide away. In DNA, the CDR3 is TGTGCCACCAGTGACCAACGGGCGAACATCGGGGAGCTGTTTTTT. It yields the protein CATSDQRANIGELFF. This chain links TRBV24-1 with TRBJ2-2; D is unresolved. The CDR3 consists of 15 residues. Germline CDR1 KGHDR, CDR2 SFDVKD.

This clonotype is medium-sized in the sample. The V gene is TRBV28, the J gene TRBJ2-1; 8 nucleotides align to TRBD2. The trim removed 3 bases at V and 2 bases at J, leaving 6 bases unmatched. This CDR3 is built from 16 residues. Germline assignment: CDR1 MDHEN and CDR2 SYDVKM. In DNA, the CDR3 is TGTGCCAGCAGTTTTGTGGCGGGAGGCACCTACAATGAGCAGTTCTTC. Translation: CASSFVAGGTYNEQFF. Full variable domain (outside the CDR3, taken from reference TRBV28 and TRBJ2-1): DVKVTQSSRYLVKRTGEKVFLECVQDMDHENMFWYRQDPGLGLRLIYFSYDVKMKEKGDIPEGYSVSREKKERFSLILESASTNQTSMYLCASSFVAGGTYNEQFFGPGTRLTVL.